Listed below are T cell receptor beta chains from one sample, sequenced in a study of cytomegalovirus exposure and HLA in healthy donors. Only in-frame clones appear in the TCRdb table, and some are missing; sequencing was by immunoSEQ multiplex PCR. This sample yields some 200,000 clones, of which 55% to 75% are seen a single time; approximately 2.5% belongs to the top ten. Sequencing was done on a sample of PBMCs. The receptors were sampled from a middle-aged man in good health and CMV-seropositive. CDR3s include the opening cysteine and the closing phenylalanine or tryptophan. Fields, in order: J gene, D gene, clone size, V gene, CDR3 DNA, CDR3 protein. The D gene is left open where the match is weak. Size values are once, few and many counts, or a class for expanded clones, and some rows have none.

j_call: TRBJ1-1; d_call: TRBD1; clone_size: -; v_call: TRBV10-3; cdr3_nt: TGTGCCATCAATATGGGACAGTCTAACACTGAAGCTTTCTTT; cdr3_aa: CAINMGQSNTEAFF
j_call: TRBJ2-2; d_call: -; clone_size: once; v_call: TRBV2; cdr3_nt: TGTGCCAGCAGTGATTACGTCTCACGGGGGCTGTTTTTT; cdr3_aa: CASSDYVSRGLFF
j_call: TRBJ2-1; d_call: TRBD2; clone_size: -; v_call: TRBV2; cdr3_nt: TGTGCCAGCAGTCCTGGACTAGCGGGGGGGTCCTACAATGAGCAGTTCTTC; cdr3_aa: CASSPGLAGGSYNEQFF
j_call: TRBJ1-2; d_call: -; clone_size: few; v_call: TRBV5-1; cdr3_nt: TGCGCCAGCAGCTTGGAGGGGTCTAACTATGGCTACACCTTC; cdr3_aa: CASSLEGSNYGYTF
j_call: TRBJ2-7; d_call: TRBD2; clone_size: -; v_call: TRBV9; cdr3_nt: TGTGCCAGCAGCGTGGGGGGGGAGGCTTCCTACGAGCAGTACTTC; cdr3_aa: CASSVGGEASYEQYF
j_call: TRBJ2-3; d_call: -; clone_size: -; v_call: TRBV5-8; cdr3_nt: TGTGCCAGCGTTCCCACATTCACAGATACGCAGTATTTT; cdr3_aa: CASVPTFTDTQYF
j_call: TRBJ2-7; d_call: -; clone_size: -; v_call: TRBV29-1; cdr3_nt: TGCAGCGTGGGAGGAGGCACATACTCCTACGAGCAGTACTTC; cdr3_aa: CSVGGGTYSYEQYF
j_call: TRBJ1-2; d_call: -; clone_size: -; v_call: TRBV5-4; cdr3_nt: TGTGCCAGCAGCTTGGACAGGCAGCCCTTAGCTAACTATGGCTACACCTTC; cdr3_aa: CASSLDRQPLANYGYTF
j_call: TRBJ1-4; d_call: TRBD1; clone_size: -; v_call: TRBV7-6; cdr3_nt: TGTGCCAGCAGCTCCCGGGACAGGGGTTCCACTAATGAAAAACTGTTTTTT; cdr3_aa: CASSSRDRGSTNEKLFF
j_call: TRBJ1-5; d_call: -; clone_size: -; v_call: TRBV10-1; cdr3_nt: TGCGCCAGCAGTGAAGAGGGTTTTCAGCCCCAGCATTTT; cdr3_aa: CASSEEGFQPQHF
j_call: TRBJ1-5; d_call: -; clone_size: few; v_call: TRBV5-6; cdr3_nt: TGTGCCAGCAGCTTGGGTAGGGGGACCAATCAGCCCCAGCATTTT; cdr3_aa: CASSLGRGTNQPQHF
j_call: TRBJ1-3; d_call: -; clone_size: -; v_call: TRBV2; cdr3_nt: TGTGCCAGCAGGGTTTACAGCTCTGGAAACACCATATATTTT; cdr3_aa: CASRVYSSGNTIYF
j_call: TRBJ2-7; d_call: -; clone_size: once; v_call: TRBV4-1; cdr3_nt: TGCGCCAGCAGCCAAGATAATAGACCGAGGGAGCAGTACTTC; cdr3_aa: CASSQDNRPREQYF
j_call: TRBJ2-1; d_call: TRBD2; clone_size: -; v_call: TRBV7-8; cdr3_nt: TGTGCCAGCAGCCCCCGGACTAGCGGGGGGGATGAGCAGTTCTTC; cdr3_aa: CASSPRTSGGDEQFF
j_call: TRBJ2-5; d_call: TRBD2; clone_size: few; v_call: TRBV15; cdr3_nt: TGTGCCACCAGCAGAGATCCGGGTCCAGCGGGGGCAGAGACCCAGTACTTC; cdr3_aa: CATSRDPGPAGAETQYF
j_call: TRBJ2-7; d_call: TRBD1; clone_size: few; v_call: TRBV7-6; cdr3_nt: TGTGCCAGCAGCGGCCGGACAGGGGGGTCCTACGAGCAGTACTTC; cdr3_aa: CASSGRTGGSYEQYF
j_call: TRBJ2-7; d_call: TRBD1; clone_size: -; v_call: TRBV5-1; cdr3_nt: TGCGCCAGCAGCCCGGGACAGCGCGAGCAGTACTTC; cdr3_aa: CASSPGQREQYF
j_call: TRBJ2-5; d_call: -; clone_size: -; v_call: TRBV9; cdr3_nt: TGTGCCAGCAGCGTAGGTCCTAGCCCTCTAGAGACCCAGTACTTC; cdr3_aa: CASSVGPSPLETQYF
j_call: TRBJ1-2; d_call: -; clone_size: -; v_call: TRBV27; cdr3_nt: TGTGCCAGCAGTTTAGCTGTAGAATGGGGAGGCGGCTACACCTTC; cdr3_aa: CASSLAVEWGGGYTF
j_call: TRBJ2-7; d_call: TRBD2; clone_size: -; v_call: TRBV7-2; cdr3_nt: TGTGCCAGCAGCTTAGGACTAGCGGGGGGGAACGAGCAGTACTTC; cdr3_aa: CASSLGLAGGNEQYF
j_call: TRBJ2-2; d_call: -; clone_size: -; v_call: TRBV25-1; cdr3_nt: TGTGCCAGCAGTGAATGGGGCAGGGGAGACACCGGGGAGCTGTTTTTT; cdr3_aa: CASSEWGRGDTGELFF
j_call: TRBJ2-1; d_call: -; clone_size: -; v_call: TRBV19; cdr3_nt: TGTGCCAGTAGTCCCCGGGGTTACAATGAGCAGTTCTTC; cdr3_aa: CASSPRGYNEQFF
j_call: TRBJ1-1; d_call: -; clone_size: -; v_call: TRBV27; cdr3_nt: TGTGCCAGCAGTCAGGGACACGGCACTGAAGCTTTCTTT; cdr3_aa: CASSQGHGTEAFF
j_call: TRBJ1-4; d_call: -; clone_size: few; v_call: TRBV28; cdr3_nt: TGTGCCAGCTCTTCCTTGGACAGCCCAACTAATGAAAAACTGTTTTTT; cdr3_aa: CASSSLDSPTNEKLFF
j_call: TRBJ2-5; d_call: TRBD2; clone_size: -; v_call: TRBV6-5; cdr3_nt: TGTGCCAGCAGTTACTCGACGGGGGAGGGAGAGACCCAGTACTTC; cdr3_aa: CASSYSTGEGETQYF
j_call: TRBJ2-2; d_call: TRBD1; clone_size: -; v_call: TRBV7-8; cdr3_nt: TGTGCCAGCAGCACAGGGGGCACCGGGGAGCTGTTTTTT; cdr3_aa: CASSTGGTGELFF
j_call: TRBJ1-1; d_call: -; clone_size: -; v_call: TRBV19; cdr3_nt: TGTGCCAGTAGTATGCCAGGGGCTAACACTGAAGCTTTCTTT; cdr3_aa: CASSMPGANTEAFF
j_call: TRBJ2-7; d_call: TRBD2; clone_size: few; v_call: TRBV5-1; cdr3_nt: TGCGCCAGCAGCTGGAGCGGGAACGAGCAGTACTTC; cdr3_aa: CASSWSGNEQYF
j_call: TRBJ2-7; d_call: -; clone_size: -; v_call: TRBV25-1; cdr3_nt: TGTGCCAGCAGTGATGGGTACGGGTTCGAGCAGTACTTC; cdr3_aa: CASSDGYGFEQYF
j_call: TRBJ2-2; d_call: -; clone_size: -; v_call: TRBV9; cdr3_nt: TGTGCCAGCAGCGCCCCTAACACCGGGGAGCTGTTTTTT; cdr3_aa: CASSAPNTGELFF
j_call: TRBJ2-1; d_call: TRBD2; clone_size: -; v_call: TRBV27; cdr3_nt: TGTGCCAGCAGTAGGCCTAGCGGGGGGAACGAGCAGTTCTTC; cdr3_aa: CASSRPSGGNEQFF
j_call: TRBJ2-7; d_call: TRBD1; clone_size: -; v_call: TRBV28; cdr3_nt: TGTGCCAGCAGAAGGACAGGGGACGCCTACGAGCAGTACTTC; cdr3_aa: CASRRTGDAYEQYF
j_call: TRBJ1-2; d_call: -; clone_size: -; v_call: TRBV9; cdr3_nt: TGTGCCAGCAGCCCGAGCGCGGCTAACTATGGCTACACCTTC; cdr3_aa: CASSPSAANYGYTF
j_call: TRBJ2-7; d_call: -; clone_size: -; v_call: TRBV10-3; cdr3_nt: TGTGCCATCAGTGAAGGAGGGTCCTTCTGGGAGCAGTACTTC; cdr3_aa: CAISEGGSFWEQYF
j_call: TRBJ1-2; d_call: -; clone_size: -; v_call: TRBV6-6; cdr3_nt: TGTGCCAGCAGTTACGGGCTTACAGGGATGGATGGCTACACCTTC; cdr3_aa: CASSYGLTGMDGYTF
j_call: TRBJ2-7; d_call: TRBD1; clone_size: -; v_call: TRBV5-6; cdr3_nt: TGTGCCAGCAGTGTACAGGGGCCCGGACCTTACGAGCAGTACTTC; cdr3_aa: CASSVQGPGPYEQYF
j_call: TRBJ2-7; d_call: -; clone_size: -; v_call: TRBV5-1; cdr3_nt: TGCGCCAGCAGCTTCTCTCGGGGGGCGGCGGACGAGCAGTACTTC; cdr3_aa: CASSFSRGAADEQYF
j_call: TRBJ1-4; d_call: TRBD1; clone_size: -; v_call: TRBV27; cdr3_nt: TGTGCCAGCACCAGGGGGCCGGGGGAAAAACTGTTTTTT; cdr3_aa: CASTRGPGEKLFF
j_call: TRBJ2-7; d_call: TRBD2; clone_size: -; v_call: TRBV7-2; cdr3_nt: TGTGCCAGCAGCTTAGCGCAACGTAGCGGGGGGAGGAGGGGCTACGAGCAGTACTTC; cdr3_aa: CASSLAQRSGGRRGYEQYF
j_call: TRBJ1-2; d_call: -; clone_size: -; v_call: TRBV5-1; cdr3_nt: TGCGCCAGCAGCTTGGCCGGGGGGGGCTTTAACTATGGCTACACCTTC; cdr3_aa: CASSLAGGGFNYGYTF
j_call: TRBJ1-2; d_call: -; clone_size: -; v_call: TRBV19; cdr3_nt: TGTGCCAGTAGTATAGACTCTGCCGGGAATGGCTACACCTTC; cdr3_aa: CASSIDSAGNGYTF
j_call: TRBJ1-2; d_call: -; clone_size: -; v_call: TRBV25-1; cdr3_nt: TGTGCCAGCAGTGAGCTGGAAGGGACAAACTTCTTTACGAGCGGCTACACCTTC; cdr3_aa: CASSELEGTNFFTSGYTF
j_call: TRBJ2-1; d_call: TRBD1; clone_size: -; v_call: TRBV27; cdr3_nt: TGTGCCAGCAGCGACCTCGACAGGGCAGGTGAGCAGTTCTTC; cdr3_aa: CASSDLDRAGEQFF
j_call: TRBJ1-1; d_call: TRBD1; clone_size: few; v_call: TRBV2; cdr3_nt: TGTGCCAGGGAAGGACAGGAGAACACTGAAGCTTTCTTT; cdr3_aa: CAREGQENTEAFF
j_call: TRBJ2-7; d_call: -; clone_size: -; v_call: TRBV27; cdr3_nt: TGTGCCAGCAGTTTATGGGGGGGCCGGTACGAGCAGTACTTC; cdr3_aa: CASSLWGGRYEQYF
j_call: TRBJ2-7; d_call: TRBD1; clone_size: -; v_call: TRBV6-1; cdr3_nt: TGTGCCAGCAGTGAAGCGTCAGGGGGCCCCTACGAGCAGTACTTC; cdr3_aa: CASSEASGGPYEQYF
j_call: TRBJ1-4; d_call: -; clone_size: -; v_call: TRBV5-1; cdr3_nt: TGCGCCAGCAGCTCCCAGGGGATCACTAATGAAAAACTGTTTTTT; cdr3_aa: CASSSQGITNEKLFF
j_call: TRBJ2-7; d_call: -; clone_size: -; v_call: TRBV5-1; cdr3_nt: TGCGCCAGCAGCTTGGAAGGGGGGGACTACGAGCAGTACTTC; cdr3_aa: CASSLEGGDYEQYF
j_call: TRBJ1-1; d_call: -; clone_size: -; v_call: TRBV18; cdr3_nt: TGTGCCAGCTCACCACGGGGCCACACTGAAGCTTTCTTT; cdr3_aa: CASSPRGHTEAFF
j_call: TRBJ2-3; d_call: TRBD1; clone_size: -; v_call: TRBV9; cdr3_nt: TGTGCCAGCAGCGCAAGACCCCGGGACAGGGAACATAAGGGTCAGTATTTT; cdr3_aa: CASSARPRDREHKGQYF
j_call: TRBJ2-7; d_call: -; clone_size: -; v_call: TRBV5-6; cdr3_nt: TGTGCCAGCAGCCGGGGCGGGGCCTACGAGCAGTACTTC; cdr3_aa: CASSRGGAYEQYF
j_call: TRBJ2-7; d_call: -; clone_size: -; v_call: TRBV27; cdr3_nt: TGTGCCAGCAGTTCTAGGGGGTCGGGGTACGAGCAGTACTTC; cdr3_aa: CASSSRGSGYEQYF
j_call: TRBJ1-3; d_call: TRBD1; clone_size: few; v_call: TRBV7-8; cdr3_nt: TGTGCCAGCAGCTCACGGACAGGCAGCATAGGGGCCGGGTGGGGCACCATATATTTT; cdr3_aa: CASSSRTGSIGAGWGTIYF
j_call: TRBJ2-7; d_call: -; clone_size: -; v_call: TRBV5-6; cdr3_nt: TGTGCCAGCAGCTTGGATGGCGGGGTCTCCTACGAGCAGTACTTC; cdr3_aa: CASSLDGGVSYEQYF
j_call: TRBJ1-6; d_call: -; clone_size: -; v_call: TRBV5-8; cdr3_nt: TGTGCCAGCAGCTTCGGGGGAGACAGTTCACCCCTCCACTTT; cdr3_aa: CASSFGGDSSPLHF
j_call: TRBJ2-3; d_call: TRBD2; clone_size: -; v_call: TRBV10-2; cdr3_nt: TGCGCCAGCAGCCCTTTTCAAAGCGGGGCCGCAGATACGCAGTATTTT; cdr3_aa: CASSPFQSGAADTQYF
j_call: TRBJ2-5; d_call: -; clone_size: -; v_call: TRBV25-1; cdr3_nt: TGTGCCAGCAGTGACCAGGCCGGTACAGAGACCCAGTACTTC; cdr3_aa: CASSDQAGTETQYF
j_call: TRBJ2-5; d_call: -; clone_size: -; v_call: TRBV5-5; cdr3_nt: TGTGCCAGCAGCTTGGGACAGGTGGAGACCCAGTACTTC; cdr3_aa: CASSLGQVETQYF
j_call: TRBJ2-7; d_call: -; clone_size: few; v_call: TRBV28; cdr3_nt: TGTGCCAGCAGTTATGTCCTCTACGAGCAGTACTTC; cdr3_aa: CASSYVLYEQYF
j_call: TRBJ1-1; d_call: -; clone_size: -; v_call: TRBV14; cdr3_nt: TGTGCCAGCAGCCAAGGGGGCATCGCGAACACTGAAGCTTTCTTT; cdr3_aa: CASSQGGIANTEAFF